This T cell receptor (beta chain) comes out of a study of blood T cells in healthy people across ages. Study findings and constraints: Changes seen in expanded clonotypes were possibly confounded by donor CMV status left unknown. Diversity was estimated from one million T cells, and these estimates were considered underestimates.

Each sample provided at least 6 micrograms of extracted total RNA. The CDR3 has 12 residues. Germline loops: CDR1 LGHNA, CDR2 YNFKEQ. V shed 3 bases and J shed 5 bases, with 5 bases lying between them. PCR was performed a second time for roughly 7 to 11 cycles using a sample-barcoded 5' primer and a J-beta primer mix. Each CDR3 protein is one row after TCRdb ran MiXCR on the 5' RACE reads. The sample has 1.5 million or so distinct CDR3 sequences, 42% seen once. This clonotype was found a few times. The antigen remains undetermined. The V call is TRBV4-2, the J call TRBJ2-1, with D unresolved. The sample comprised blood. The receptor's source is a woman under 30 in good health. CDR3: CASSHRDNEQFF. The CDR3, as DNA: TGTGCCAGCAGCCACCGGGACAATGAGCAGTTCTTC.